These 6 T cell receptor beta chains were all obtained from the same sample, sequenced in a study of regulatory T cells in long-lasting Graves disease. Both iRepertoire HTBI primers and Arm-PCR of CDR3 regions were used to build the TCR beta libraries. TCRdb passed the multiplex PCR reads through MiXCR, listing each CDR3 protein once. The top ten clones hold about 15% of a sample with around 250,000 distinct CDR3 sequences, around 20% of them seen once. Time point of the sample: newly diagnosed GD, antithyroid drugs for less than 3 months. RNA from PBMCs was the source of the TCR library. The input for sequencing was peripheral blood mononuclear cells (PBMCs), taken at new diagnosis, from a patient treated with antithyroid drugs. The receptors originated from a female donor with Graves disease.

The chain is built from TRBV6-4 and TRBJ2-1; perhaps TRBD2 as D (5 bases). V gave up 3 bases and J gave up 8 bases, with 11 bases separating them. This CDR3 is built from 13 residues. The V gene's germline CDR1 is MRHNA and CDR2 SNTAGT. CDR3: CASSERGNHEQFF. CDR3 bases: TGTGCCAGCAGTGAGAGAGGGAACCATGAGCAGTTCTTC.

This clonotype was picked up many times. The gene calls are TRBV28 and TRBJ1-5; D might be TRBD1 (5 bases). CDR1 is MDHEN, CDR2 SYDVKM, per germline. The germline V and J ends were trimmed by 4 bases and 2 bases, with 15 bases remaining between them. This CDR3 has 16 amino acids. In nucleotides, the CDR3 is TGTGCCAGCAGTTCACCCCTTACAGGCGGCAATCAGCCCCAGCATTTT. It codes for CASSSPLTGGNQPQHF.

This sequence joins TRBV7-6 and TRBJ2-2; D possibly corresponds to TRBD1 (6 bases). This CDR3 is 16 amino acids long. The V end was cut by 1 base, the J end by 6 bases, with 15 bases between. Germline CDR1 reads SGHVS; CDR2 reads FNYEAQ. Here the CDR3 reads CASSLGDRPYSGELFF. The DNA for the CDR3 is TGTGCCAGCAGCTTAGGCGACAGGCCATACTCCGGGGAGCTGTTTTTT.

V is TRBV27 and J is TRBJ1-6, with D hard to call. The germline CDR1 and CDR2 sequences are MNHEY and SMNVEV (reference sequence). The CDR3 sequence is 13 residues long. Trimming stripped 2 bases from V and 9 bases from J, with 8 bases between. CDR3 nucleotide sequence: TGTGCCAGCAGTTTAGAGGTCTTTTCACCCCTCCACTTT. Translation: CASSLEVFSPLHF.

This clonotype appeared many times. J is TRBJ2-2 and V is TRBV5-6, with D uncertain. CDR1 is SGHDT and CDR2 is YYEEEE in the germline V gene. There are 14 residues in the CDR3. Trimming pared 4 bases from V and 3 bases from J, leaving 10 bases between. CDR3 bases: TGTGCCAGCAGCCCCCGACGGGACACCGGGGAGCTGTTTTTT. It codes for CASSPRRDTGELFF.

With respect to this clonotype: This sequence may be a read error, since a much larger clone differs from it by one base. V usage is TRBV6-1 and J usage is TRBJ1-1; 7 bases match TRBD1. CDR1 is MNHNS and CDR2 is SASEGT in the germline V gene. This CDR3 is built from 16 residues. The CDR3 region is CASSDPRGRGNTDAFF. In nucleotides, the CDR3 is TGTGCCAGCAGCGACCCAAGGGGGCGGGGAAACACTGACGCTTTCTTT.